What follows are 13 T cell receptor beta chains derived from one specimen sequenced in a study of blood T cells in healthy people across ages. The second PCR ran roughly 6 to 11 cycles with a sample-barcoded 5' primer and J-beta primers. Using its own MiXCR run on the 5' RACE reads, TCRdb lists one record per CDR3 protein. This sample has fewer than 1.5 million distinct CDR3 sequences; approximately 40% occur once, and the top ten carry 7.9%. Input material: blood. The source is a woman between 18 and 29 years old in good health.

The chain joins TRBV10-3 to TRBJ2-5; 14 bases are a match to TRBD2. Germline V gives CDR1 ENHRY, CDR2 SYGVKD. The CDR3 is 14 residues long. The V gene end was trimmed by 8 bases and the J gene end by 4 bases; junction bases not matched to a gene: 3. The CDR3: CAIGLAGGGETQYF. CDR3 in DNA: TGTGCCATCGGACTAGCGGGGGGTGGAGAGACCCAGTACTTC.

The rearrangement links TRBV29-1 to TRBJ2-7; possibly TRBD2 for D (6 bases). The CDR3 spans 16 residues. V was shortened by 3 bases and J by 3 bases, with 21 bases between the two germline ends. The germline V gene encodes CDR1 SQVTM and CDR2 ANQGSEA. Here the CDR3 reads CSVESGSGEVGYEQYF. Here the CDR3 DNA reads TGCAGCGTTGAGTCGGGGAGTGGGGAGGTTGGCTACGAGCAGTACTTC.

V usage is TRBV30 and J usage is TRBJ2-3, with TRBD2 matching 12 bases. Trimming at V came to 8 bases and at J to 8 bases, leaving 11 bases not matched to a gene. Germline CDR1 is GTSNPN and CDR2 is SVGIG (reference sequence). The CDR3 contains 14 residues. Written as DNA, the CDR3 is TGTGCCCTCCGGCGGACTAGCGGGACGTCTACGCAGTATTTT. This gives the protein CALRRTSGTSTQYF.

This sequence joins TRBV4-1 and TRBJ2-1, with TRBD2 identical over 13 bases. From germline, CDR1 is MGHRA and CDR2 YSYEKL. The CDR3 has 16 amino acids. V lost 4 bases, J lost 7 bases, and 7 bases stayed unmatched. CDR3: CASSRGTSGNLNEQFF. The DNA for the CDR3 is TGCGCCAGCAGCCGCGGGACTAGCGGGAATTTAAATGAGCAGTTCTTC.

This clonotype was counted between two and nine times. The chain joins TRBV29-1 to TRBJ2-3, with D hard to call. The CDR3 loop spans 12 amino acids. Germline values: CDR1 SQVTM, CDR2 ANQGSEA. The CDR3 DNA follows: TGCAGAGTTACCCCACTGGGGGATACGCAGTATTTT. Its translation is CRVTPLGDTQYF.

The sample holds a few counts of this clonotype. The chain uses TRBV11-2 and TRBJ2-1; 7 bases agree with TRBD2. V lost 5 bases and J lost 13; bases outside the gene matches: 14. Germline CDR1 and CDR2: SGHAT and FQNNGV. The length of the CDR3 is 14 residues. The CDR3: CASSPGLDQETQFF. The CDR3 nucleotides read TGTGCCAGCAGCCCCGGACTAGATCAAGAGACCCAGTTCTTC.

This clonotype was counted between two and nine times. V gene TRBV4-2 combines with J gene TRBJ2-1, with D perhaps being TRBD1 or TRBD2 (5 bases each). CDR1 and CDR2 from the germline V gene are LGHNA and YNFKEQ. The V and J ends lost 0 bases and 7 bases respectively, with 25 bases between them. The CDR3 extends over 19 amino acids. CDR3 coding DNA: TGTGCCAGCAGCCAAGATAGGAATACGAGGGGATGGGTCAAGAATGAGCAGTTCTTC. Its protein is CASSQDRNTRGWVKNEQFF.

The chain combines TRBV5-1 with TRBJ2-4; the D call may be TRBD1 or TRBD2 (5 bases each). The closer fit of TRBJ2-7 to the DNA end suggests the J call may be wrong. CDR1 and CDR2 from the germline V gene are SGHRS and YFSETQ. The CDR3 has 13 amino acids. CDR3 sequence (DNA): TGCGCCAGCAGCTGGGACGGCGGCTACGAGCAGTACTTC. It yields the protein CASSWDGGYEQYF.

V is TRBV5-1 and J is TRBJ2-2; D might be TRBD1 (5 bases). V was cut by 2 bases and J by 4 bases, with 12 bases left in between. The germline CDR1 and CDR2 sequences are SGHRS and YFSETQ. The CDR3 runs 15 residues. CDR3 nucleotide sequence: TGCGCCAGCAGCTTAGGGGCCACAGGCACCGGGGAGCTGTTTTTT. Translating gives CASSLGATGTGELFF. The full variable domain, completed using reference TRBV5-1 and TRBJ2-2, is KAGVTQTPRYLIKTRGQQVTLSCSPISGHRSVSWYQQTPGQGLQFLFEYFSETQRNKGNFPGRFSGRQFSNSRSEMNVSTLELGDSALYLCASSLGATGTGELFFGEGSRLTVL.

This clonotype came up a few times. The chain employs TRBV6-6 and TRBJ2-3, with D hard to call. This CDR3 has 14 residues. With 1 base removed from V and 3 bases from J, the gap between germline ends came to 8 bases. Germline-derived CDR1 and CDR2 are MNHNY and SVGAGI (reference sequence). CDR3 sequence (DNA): TGTGCCAGCAGTTACTTGTCTCGGACAGATACGCAGTATTTT. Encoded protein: CASSYLSRTDTQYF.

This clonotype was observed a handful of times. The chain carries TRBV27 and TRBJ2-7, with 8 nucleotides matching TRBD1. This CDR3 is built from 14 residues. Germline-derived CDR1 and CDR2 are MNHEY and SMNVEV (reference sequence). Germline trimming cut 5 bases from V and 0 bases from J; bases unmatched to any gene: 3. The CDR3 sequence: CASSVTGDSYEQYF. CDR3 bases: TGTGCCAGCAGTGTGACAGGGGACTCCTACGAGCAGTACTTC.

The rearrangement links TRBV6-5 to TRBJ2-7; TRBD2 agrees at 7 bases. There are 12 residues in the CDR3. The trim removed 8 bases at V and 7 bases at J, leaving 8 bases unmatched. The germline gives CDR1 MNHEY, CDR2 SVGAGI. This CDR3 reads CASGTTYNEQYF. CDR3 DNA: TGTGCCAGCGGGACTACCTACAATGAGCAGTACTTC.

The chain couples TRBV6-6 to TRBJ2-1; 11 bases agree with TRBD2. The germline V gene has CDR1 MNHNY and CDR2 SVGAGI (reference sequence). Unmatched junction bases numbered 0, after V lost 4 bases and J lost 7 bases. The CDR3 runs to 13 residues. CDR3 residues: CASSSSGGNEQFF. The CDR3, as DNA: TGTGCCAGCAGTTCTAGCGGGGGGAATGAGCAGTTCTTC.